The clone carrying this T cell receptor beta chain was seen repeatedly, ten times or more. The authors took PBMCs from 8.5 to 10 ml fresh peripheral blood. The data derive from a study of T cells in Graves' hyperthyroidism and ophthalmopathy. RNA transcripts provided the source from which TCR beta CDR3 regions were amplified. During a first-round RT-PCR of the TCR CDR3, the HTBI primer set was used. One entry per CDR3 protein, called by TCRdb with MiXCR from the multiplex PCR reads. The sample carries roughly 640,000 distinct CDR3 sequences, roughly a sixth recorded once. CDR3 length: 16 residues. V lost 5 bases and J 1 base, leaving 14 bases between the germline ends. Germline CDR1 SGHTA, CDR2 FQGTGA.

Sequencing was done on a sample of blood. J is TRBJ2-2 and V is TRBV7-3; D uncertain. This TCR came from a woman aged 40 to 55 with Graves' ophthalmopathy. CDR3 loop: CASSREMALNTGELFF. The CDR3, as DNA: TGTGCCAGCAGCCGCGAGATGGCCCTGAACACCGGGGAGCTGTTTTTT.